Below, one T cell receptor (beta chain) is given with its context. Its antigen is undetermined. About 2.2 micrograms of genomic DNA came from cryopreserved PBMCs for TCR beta libraries. These data come from a study of cytotoxic CD8 clonotypes in ibrutinib-treated CLL. At the level of the study: The authors obtained response samples at a median of approximately 12 months of treatment, range 6 to 36. Study findings and constraints: Few clonotypes were public, and these shrank or held steady under treatment.

The sequencing depth, 1 in 200,000 to 1 in 1 million T cells, was the target. The data were produced by immunoSEQ multiplex PCR, yet TCRdb's version contains in-frame clones alone and is incomplete. The sample yields about 92,000 clones, roughly four fifths seen once. The CDR3 is made up of 16 amino acids. Germline CDR1 LNHDA, CDR2 SQIVND (reference sequence). The V segment lost 4 bases and the J segment 6 bases; nucleotides outside the gene matches: 9. The clonotype originates from a human donor with chronic lymphocytic leukemia. Sequenced here: PBMCs, sampled after 24 months of ibrutinib treatment. The genes are TRBV19 and TRBJ2-2, with 9 nucleotides matching TRBD2. CDR3 bases: TGTGCCAGTAGTAAGCTAGCGGGACTTCAAGCCGGGGAGCTGTTTTTT. Its protein is CASSKLAGLQAGELFF.